This record covers a single TCR beta chain. Its cognate antigen is unknown. V lost 5 bases and J 7 bases, leaving 15 bases between the germline ends. CDR1 is SEHNR, CDR2 FQNEAQ, per germline (reference sequence). The CDR3 is made up of 14 amino acids. This specimen comes from a study of T cell responses to AZD1222 COVID-19 vaccine. Whole-study results and caveats: The study identified only a handful of AZD1222 recipients as seropositive at baseline. In a largely white British group with more females than males, clonal diversity was possibly underestimated. Nearly half of the spike-specific TCRs reportedly recognize variant regions that carry no mutations. Spike-specific TCR breadth and depth were elevated following two AZD1222 doses.

Assay used: immunoSEQ multiplex PCR; TCRdb lists only in-frame clones, some missing. The sample yields some 130,000 clones, roughly 92% seen once. This clonotype was sampled from an adult in good health. The V and J genes are TRBV7-9 and TRBJ1-5; possible D gene TRBD1, 5 bases. The sequences come from peripheral blood, collected on day 0 of AZD1222 vaccination. This chain's CDR3 is CASSARELGQPQHF. Written as DNA, the CDR3 is TGTGCCAGCAGCGCCAGGGAGTTGGGACAGCCCCAGCATTTT.